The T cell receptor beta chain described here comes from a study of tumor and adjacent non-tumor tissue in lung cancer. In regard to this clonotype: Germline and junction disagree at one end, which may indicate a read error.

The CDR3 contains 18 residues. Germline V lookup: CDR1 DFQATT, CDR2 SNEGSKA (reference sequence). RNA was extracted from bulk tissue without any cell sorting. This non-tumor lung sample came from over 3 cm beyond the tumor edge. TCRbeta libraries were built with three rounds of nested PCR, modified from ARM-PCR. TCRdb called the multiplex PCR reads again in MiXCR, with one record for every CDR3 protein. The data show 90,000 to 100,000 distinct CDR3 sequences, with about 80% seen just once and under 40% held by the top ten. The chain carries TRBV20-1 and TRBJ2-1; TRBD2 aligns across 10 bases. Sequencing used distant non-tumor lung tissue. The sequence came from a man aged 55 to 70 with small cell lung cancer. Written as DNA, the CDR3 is TGCAATGCTAGCGGGGGACTAGGCCCCCGGAGCTCCTACAATGAGCAGTTCTTC. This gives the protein CNASGGLGPRSSYNEQFF.